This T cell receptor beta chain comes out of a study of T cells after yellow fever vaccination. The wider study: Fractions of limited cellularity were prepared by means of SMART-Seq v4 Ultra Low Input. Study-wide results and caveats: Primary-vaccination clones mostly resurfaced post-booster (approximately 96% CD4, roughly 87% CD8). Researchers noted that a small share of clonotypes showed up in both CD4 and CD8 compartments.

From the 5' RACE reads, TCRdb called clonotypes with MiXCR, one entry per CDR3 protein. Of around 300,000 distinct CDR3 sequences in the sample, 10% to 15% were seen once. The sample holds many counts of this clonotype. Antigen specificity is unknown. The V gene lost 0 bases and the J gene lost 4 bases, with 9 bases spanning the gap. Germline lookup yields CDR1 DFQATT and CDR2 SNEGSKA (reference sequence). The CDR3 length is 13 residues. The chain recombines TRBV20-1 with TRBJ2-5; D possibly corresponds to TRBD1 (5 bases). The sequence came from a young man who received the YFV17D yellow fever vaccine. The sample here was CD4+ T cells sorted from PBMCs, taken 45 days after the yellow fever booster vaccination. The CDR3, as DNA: TGCAGTGCTAGAGATAGGGGAATAGAGACCCAGTACTTC. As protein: CSARDRGIETQYF.